A single sample gave rise to the 25 T cell receptor beta chains below, sequenced in a study of T-cell memory formation after mild COVID-19. TCRdb redid the calling of the 5' RACE reads with MiXCR, one entry per CDR3 protein. The sample yields 25,000 to 35,000 distinct CDR3 sequences, under 25% seen once. Sequenced: PBMCs or a T cell subset sorted from them (not recorded which). The receptors shown here come from an adult who had mild COVID-19 (a few samples of this study predate the infection). Cell type and time point are not known.

This clonotype has at least ten counts. The V gene is TRBV11-2, the J gene TRBJ2-3; no clear D gene. Trimming stripped 5 bases from V and 2 bases from J, with 8 bases between. The germline CDR1 and CDR2 sequences are SGHAT and FQNNGV. The CDR3 is 13 residues long. CDR3 region: CASSTGPTDTQYF. In nucleotides, the CDR3 is TGTGCCAGCAGCACCGGACCCACAGATACGCAGTATTTT.

A remark on this clonotype: A much more abundant neighbour one base away suggests this may be a read error. J is TRBJ2-3 and V is TRBV24-1, with D unresolved. In germline, CDR1 is KGHDR, CDR2 SFDVKD. CDR3 length: 14 amino acids. This CDR3 is CATSENYHTDTKYF. The CDR3 nucleotides are TGTGCCACCAGTGAGAACTACCACACAGATACGAAGTATTTT.

This clonotype has a count of ten or more. The rearrangement links TRBV5-1 to TRBJ1-1; 8 nucleotides match TRBD1. CDR3 length: 14 residues. Trimming cost V 5 bases and J 4 bases; bases outside gene matches: 7. Germline CDR1 reads SGHRS; CDR2 reads YFSETQ. In nucleotides, the CDR3 is TGCGCCAGCAGTTCGGACAGGGTAAGCACTGAAGCTTTCTTT. This sequence encodes CASSSDRVSTEAFF.

This clonotype was seen many times. This chain joins TRBV2 and TRBJ2-1, with a tentative D call TRBD2 (6 bases). Germline loops: CDR1 SNHLY, CDR2 FYNNEI. V lost 4 bases, J lost 12 bases, and 13 bases lay in between. CDR3 length: 12 residues. The DNA of the CDR3 is TGTGCCAGCAGTGGAGGGAGGTTAGGGCAGTTCTTC. Translation: CASSGGRLGQFF.

This clonotype occurred many times. The J gene is TRBJ2-1, the V gene TRBV5-1; TRBD2 aligns across 12 bases. The junction had 8 bases not matched to a gene; V was cut back by 4 bases and J by 3 bases. This CDR3 comprises 17 residues. The germline V gene encodes CDR1 SGHRS and CDR2 YFSETQ. Here the CDR3 reads CASSGSGLAGLYNEQFF. CDR3 nucleotides: TGCGCCAGCAGCGGATCCGGACTAGCGGGACTCTACAATGAGCAGTTCTTC.

There are many counts of this clonotype. The CDR3 is CASSSPTVGGNEQFF. CDR3 in DNA: TGTGCCAGCAGTTCCCCGACCGTGGGGGGCAATGAGCAGTTCTTC. This sequence joins TRBV12-3 or TRBV12-4 and TRBJ2-1, with D tentatively TRBD2 (6 bases). This CDR3 contains 15 residues. V dropped 4 bases and J dropped 6 bases, with 16 bases sitting between them.

This clonotype occurred a few times. The V and J genes are TRBV7-9 and TRBJ1-2; the match to TRBD1 covers 11 bases. Germline values: CDR1 SEHNR, CDR2 FQNEAQ (reference sequence). CDR3 length: 15 amino acids. V was clipped by 4 bases and J by 4 bases; unmatched bases: 5. The CDR3 DNA sequence: TGTGCCAGCAGCTGGACAGGGGGCAGCGGCTATGGCTACACCTTC. It specifies CASSWTGGSGYGYTF.

This clonotype was seen many times. The V call is TRBV20-1, the J call TRBJ1-1; D might be TRBD1 (6 bases). The germline V and J ends were trimmed by 7 bases and 0 bases, with 12 bases remaining between them. In germline, CDR1 is DFQATT, CDR2 SNEGSKA (reference sequence). The CDR3 contains 13 residues. CDR3 bases: TGCAGTGTTGTGCAGGGGATGAACACTGAAGCTTTCTTT. Protein sequence: CSVVQGMNTEAFF.

This clonotype came up many times. The rearrangement joins TRBV12-3 or TRBV12-4 to TRBJ2-3; 10 bases map to TRBD2. The CDR3 has 19 residues. V lost 5 bases, J lost 0 bases, and 14 bases stayed unmatched. The DNA of the CDR3 is TGTGCCAGCAGTGGTCTGGTAGCGGGAGGTCGCACTAGCACAGATACGCAGTATTTT. Its translation: CASSGLVAGGRTSTDTQYF.

This clonotype was seen repeatedly, ten times or more. The V gene is TRBV5-4, the J gene TRBJ2-1; 15 bases line up with TRBD2. V dropped 4 bases and J dropped 4; count of bases not matched to a gene: 21. CDR1 and CDR2 (germline): SGHNT, YYREEE (reference sequence). CDR3 size: 22 residues. The CDR3 loop is CASSRTHYGLAGGPLDYNEQFF. The CDR3 DNA reads TGTGCCAGCAGCAGAACTCACTACGGACTAGCGGGAGGGCCGCTGGATTACAATGAGCAGTTCTTC.

This clonotype was counted ten times or more. The chain uses TRBV20-1 and TRBJ1-2; TRBD1 matches 8 bases. V was pared by 1 base and J by 1 base, with 5 bases of the junction left unmatched. The CDR3 is 15 amino acids. The germline gives CDR1 DFQATT, CDR2 SNEGSKA (reference sequence). The CDR3 DNA reads TGCAGTGCTAGAGGGGGACAGGCCGTTAACTATGGCTACACCTTC. This gives the protein CSARGGQAVNYGYTF.

This clonotype was observed many times. The chain is built from TRBV5-6 and TRBJ1-2; maybe TRBD1 (5 bases). In germline, CDR1 is SGHDT, CDR2 YYEEEE. The CDR3 extends over 14 amino acids. V dropped 5 bases and J dropped 3 bases, with 14 bases sitting between them. Here the CDR3 reads CASSRGRVDYGYTF. The CDR3 DNA follows: TGTGCCAGCAGTCGGGGGAGGGTGGACTATGGCTACACCTTC.

This clonotype was detected many times. The chain employs TRBV5-1 and TRBJ2-2; D not certain. Trimming stripped 0 bases from V and 2 bases from J, with 8 bases between. The CDR3 spans 15 residues. The germline gives CDR1 SGHRS, CDR2 YFSETQ. CDR3 sequence: CASSLVGSNTGELFF. CDR3 in DNA: TGCGCCAGCAGCTTGGTGGGCAGTAACACCGGGGAGCTGTTTTTT.

This clonotype was counted at least ten times. The V call is TRBV7-9, the J call TRBJ1-2; D is uncertain. Germline-derived CDR1 and CDR2 are SEHNR and FQNEAQ (reference sequence). The CDR3 runs 13 residues. Trimming removed 5 bases at V and 7 bases at J, with 14 bases between. The CDR3 DNA sequence: TGTGCCAGCAGCCAACGTGGTGGTTCTGGCTACACCTTC. As protein: CASSQRGGSGYTF.

The chain couples TRBV6-2 or TRBV6-3 to TRBJ2-1, with TRBD2 identical over 13 bases. The length of the CDR3 is 18 residues. V dropped 6 bases and J dropped 3; count of bases not matched to a gene: 11. CDR1 is MNHEY, CDR2 SVGEGT, per germline. As DNA, the CDR3 is TGTGCCAGCAGGGGTGGACTAGCGGGGGTACCCCTCTACAATGAGCAGTTCTTC. It translates to CASRGGLAGVPLYNEQFF.

By its share, this clonotype is medium-sized. V gene TRBV12-3 or TRBV12-4 combines with J gene TRBJ1-3; D is undetermined. There are 15 residues in the CDR3. Trimming removed 1 base from V and 0 bases from J, with 7 bases in between. For the CDR3, the DNA is TGTGCCAGCAGTTTAGGTTCAGTCTCTGGAAACACCATATATTTT. This codes for CASSLGSVSGNTIYF.

This clonotype has at least ten counts. This chain joins TRBV24-1 and TRBJ2-3; 14 bases line up with TRBD2. V lost 3 bases and J lost 0; bases outside the gene matches: 7. The CDR3 runs to 19 residues. Germline V gene sequence: CDR1 KGHDR, CDR2 SFDVKD. The CDR3 sequence: CATSDPGTSGSGSTDTQYF. As DNA, the CDR3 is TGTGCCACCAGTGATCCGGGGACTAGCGGGAGCGGGAGCACAGATACGCAGTATTTT.

This clonotype was recorded many times. This sequence joins TRBV12-3 or TRBV12-4 and TRBJ2-2; D possibly uses TRBD1 or TRBD2 (5 bases each). The CDR3 has 15 residues. V gave up 7 bases and J gave up 2 bases, with 14 bases separating them. Here the CDR3 reads CASNGGVENTGELFF. In DNA form, the CDR3 reads TGTGCCAGCAATGGGGGAGTAGAAAACACCGGGGAGCTGTTTTTT.

This clonotype was seen repeatedly, ten times or more. V usage is TRBV6-2 or TRBV6-3 and J usage is TRBJ2-1, with 9 bases matching TRBD2. The CDR3 covers 15 residues. Germline CDR1 is MNHEY and CDR2 is SVGEGT. Losses at the gene ends were 8 bases for V and 9 bases for J; bases not matched to a gene: 14. CDR3 DNA: TGTGCCAGCCTAAATAGCGGGAGAAGTCACGTTGAGCAGTTCTTC. Translation: CASLNSGRSHVEQFF.

This clonotype has a count of ten or more. The genes are TRBV12-3 or TRBV12-4 and TRBJ2-1; TRBD2 agrees at 9 bases. The V and J ends lost 4 bases and 7 bases, in that order; junction bases with no gene match: 11. The CDR3 totals 16 residues. CDR3 sequence reads: CASSWNAGGPGNEQFF. CDR3 DNA: TGTGCCAGCAGTTGGAACGCGGGAGGGCCTGGTAATGAGCAGTTCTTC.

This clonotype appeared many times. The chain is built from TRBV12-3 or TRBV12-4 and TRBJ1-4; a possible D gene is TRBD1 (6 bases). V was trimmed by 3 bases and J by 7 bases, leaving 9 bases between them. CDR3 length equals 13 residues. The DNA for the CDR3 is TGTGCCAGCAGTTTCGACAGGCTTGAAAAACTGTTTTTT. This sequence encodes CASSFDRLEKLFF.

This clonotype was observed many times. The chain uses TRBV6-2 or TRBV6-3 and TRBJ1-1; D gene ambiguous. Germline CDR1 and CDR2: MNHEY and SVGEGT. CDR3 size: 14 residues. Trimming left V 2 bases short and J 2 bases short, with 9 bases between. This chain's CDR3 is CASSYRDTNTEAFF. CDR3 DNA: TGTGCCAGCAGTTACCGCGATACAAACACTGAAGCTTTCTTT.

In its sample, this clonotype was seen many times. The V call is TRBV7-6, the J call TRBJ2-3; D gene uncertain. V was trimmed by 2 bases and J by 5 bases, leaving 20 bases between them. CDR1 SGHVS and CDR2 FNYEAQ come from the germline V gene. The CDR3 consists of 17 residues. The CDR3 region is CASSLYSSPKAQDTQYF. The CDR3 nucleotides are TGTGCCAGCAGCTTATACTCGAGCCCCAAGGCACAAGATACGCAGTATTTT. Variable domain in full (rest from reference TRBV7-6 and TRBJ2-3): GAGVSQSPRYKVTKRGQDVALRCDPISGHVSLYWYRQALGQGPEFLTYFNYEAQQDKSGLPNDRFSAERPEGSISTLTIQRTEQRDSAMYRCASSLYSSPKAQDTQYFGPGTRLTVL.

The chain employs TRBV7-8 and TRBJ1-5, with D possibly matching TRBD1 (5 bases). Germline assignment: CDR1 SGHVS and CDR2 FQNEAQ. This CDR3 region has 15 residues. Deletions cut 5 bases from V and 6 bases from J, with 17 bases between. CDR3 region: CASSPGRLGGQPQHF. For the CDR3, the DNA is TGTGCCAGCAGCCCCGGCAGGTTGGGGGGTCAGCCCCAGCATTTT.

This clonotype showed up many times. CDR3 coding DNA: TGTGCCAGCAGCCCCATCAGGGCAACTAATGAAAAACTGTTTTTT. Translation gives CASSPIRATNEKLFF. J is TRBJ1-4 and V is TRBV7-2, with a weak D call TRBD1 (5 bases). This CDR3 contains 15 residues. Germline values: CDR1 SGHTA, CDR2 FQGNSA. With 5 bases removed from V and 0 bases from J, the gap between germline ends came to 10 bases. Full variable domain (remainder filled in from reference TRBV7-2 and TRBJ1-4): GAGVSQSPSNKVTEKGKDVELRCDPISGHTALYWYRQSLGQGLEFLIYFQGNSAPDKSGLPSDRFSAERTGGSVSTLTIQRTQQEDSAVYLCASSPIRATNEKLFFGSGTQLSVL.